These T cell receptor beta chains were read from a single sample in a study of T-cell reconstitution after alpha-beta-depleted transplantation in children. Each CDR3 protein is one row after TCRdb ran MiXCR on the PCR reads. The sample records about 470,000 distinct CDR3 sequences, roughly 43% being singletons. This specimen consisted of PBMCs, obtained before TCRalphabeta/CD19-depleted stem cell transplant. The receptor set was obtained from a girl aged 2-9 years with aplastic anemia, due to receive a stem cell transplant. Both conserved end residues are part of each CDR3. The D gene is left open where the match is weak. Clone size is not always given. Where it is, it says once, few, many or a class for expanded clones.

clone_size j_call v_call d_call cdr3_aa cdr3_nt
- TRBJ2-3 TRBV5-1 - CASSLRFTDTQYF TGCGCCAGCAGCTTAAGGTTCACAGATACGCAGTATTTT
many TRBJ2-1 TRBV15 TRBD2 CATTASGRSSYNEQFF TGTGCCACCACCGCTAGCGGGAGGAGCTCCTACAATGAGCAGTTCTTC
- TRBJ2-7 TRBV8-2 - CAISPRHPFEQYF TGTGCCATCAGCCCGAGGCACCCCTTCGAGCAGTACTTC
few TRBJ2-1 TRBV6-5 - CASSYADYRSYNEQFF TGTGCCAGCAGTTACGCGGACTATCGCTCCTACAATGAGCAGTTCTTC
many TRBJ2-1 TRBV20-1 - CSARTVHEQFF TGCAGTGCTAGAACAGTACATGAGCAGTTCTTC
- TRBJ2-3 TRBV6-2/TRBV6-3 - CASSYLRVTDTQYF TGTGCCAGCAGTTACTTGCGGGTCACAGATACGCAGTATTTT
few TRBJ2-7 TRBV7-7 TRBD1 CASSDGTGVEQYF TGTGCTAGCAGCGATGGGACAGGGGTCGAGCAGTACTTC
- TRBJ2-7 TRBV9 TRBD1 CASSEQGVSDEQYF TGTGCCAGCAGCGAACAGGGGGTCTCAGACGAGCAGTACTTC
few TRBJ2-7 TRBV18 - CASSEYHEQYF TGTGCCAGCTCGGAGTACCACGAGCAGTACTTC
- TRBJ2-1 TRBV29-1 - CSVRYRDEGNEQFF TGCAGCGTTAGGTACAGGGACGAGGGGAATGAGCAGTTCTTC
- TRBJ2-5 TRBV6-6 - CASTAGETQYF TGTGCCAGCACAGCCGGGGAGACCCAGTACTTC
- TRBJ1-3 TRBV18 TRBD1 CASSPVPQGISGNTIYF TGTGCCAGCTCACCCGTCCCACAGGGGATCTCTGGAAACACCATATATTTT
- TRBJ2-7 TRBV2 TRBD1 CASTSGTGGEQYF TGTGCCAGCACTTCTGGGACAGGGGGAGAGCAGTACTTC
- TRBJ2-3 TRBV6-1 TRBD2 CASSGTSRRTDTQYF TGTGCCAGCAGTGGGACTAGCCGGCGCACAGATACGCAGTATTTT
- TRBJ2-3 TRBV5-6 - CASIGDITTDTQYF TGTGCCAGCATCGGGGACATAACCACAGATACGCAGTATTTT
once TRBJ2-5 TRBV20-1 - CSARADSSQETQYF TGCAGTGCTAGAGCGGACAGTTCTCAAGAGACCCAGTACTTC
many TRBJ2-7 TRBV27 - CASSFAGPYYEQYF TGTGCCAGCAGTTTCGCGGGACCCTACTACGAGCAGTACTTC
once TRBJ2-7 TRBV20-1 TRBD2 CSARVTSGRLEQYF TGCAGTGCTAGAGTGACTAGCGGCCGTCTGGAGCAGTACTTC
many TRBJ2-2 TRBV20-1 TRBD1 CSAHRDRGTGELFF TGCAGTGCTCATCGTGACAGGGGCACCGGGGAGCTGTTTTTT
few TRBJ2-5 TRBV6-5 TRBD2 CASSYVSGSAGDGQETQYF TGTGCCAGCAGTTACGTGTCTGGTTCGGCGGGAGATGGCCAAGAGACCCAGTACTTC
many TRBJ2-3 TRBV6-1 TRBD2 CASRAGTSTDTQYF TGTGCCAGCAGAGCGGGGACTAGCACAGATACGCAGTATTTT
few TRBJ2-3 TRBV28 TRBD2 CASRSGLAGFTDTQYF TGTGCCAGCAGGTCCGGACTAGCGGGATTCACAGATACGCAGTATTTT
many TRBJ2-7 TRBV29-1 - CSVVRQNYEQYF TGCAGCGTTGTAAGACAGAACTACGAGCAGTACTTC
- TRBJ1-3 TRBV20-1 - CSARDPRSSGNTIYF TGCAGTGCTAGAGATCCCCGGAGCTCTGGAAACACCATATATTTT
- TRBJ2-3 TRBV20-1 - CSAIRSKTSTDTQYF TGCAGTGCTATTCGATCCAAAACTAGCACAGATACGCAGTATTTT
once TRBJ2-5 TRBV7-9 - CASSPGPLGSSFGETQYF TGTGCCAGCAGCCCGGGGCCCCTCGGGAGTTCTTTCGGAGAGACCCAGTACTTC
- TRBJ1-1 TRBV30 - CAWVRGGLRDTEAFF TGTGCCTGGGTTCGGGGGGGGCTACGGGACACTGAAGCTTTCTTT
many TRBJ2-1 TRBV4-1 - CASSHIWERGGEQFF TGCGCCAGCAGCCATATATGGGAGAGGGGTGGTGAGCAGTTCTTC
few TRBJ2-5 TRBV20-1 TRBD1 CSARDPRRQGMQTQYF TGCAGTGCTAGAGATCCCCGGCGACAGGGGATGCAGACCCAGTACTTC
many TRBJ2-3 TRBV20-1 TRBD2 CSAPNRKWGTSGTDTQYF TGCAGTGCTCCTAACAGGAAGTGGGGGACTAGCGGCACAGATACGCAGTATTTT
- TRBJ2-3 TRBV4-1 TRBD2 CASSQVPFTSGADTQYF TGCGCCAGCAGCCAAGTCCCCTTTACTAGCGGGGCAGATACGCAGTATTTT
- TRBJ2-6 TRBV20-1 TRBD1 CSAVQGQGFGANVLTF TGCAGTGCCGTCCAGGGACAGGGTTTCGGGGCCAACGTCCTGACTTTC
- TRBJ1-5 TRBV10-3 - CAISEFEMSRGGNQPQHF TGTGCCATCAGTGAGTTCGAGATGTCAAGGGGGGGCAATCAGCCCCAGCATTTT
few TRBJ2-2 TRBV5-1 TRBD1 CASSSARGPVTGELFF TGCGCCAGCAGCTCCGCCAGGGGGCCGGTAACCGGGGAGCTGTTTTTT
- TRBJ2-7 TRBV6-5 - CASKTRYYEQYF TGTGCCAGTAAGACTCGATACTACGAGCAGTACTTC
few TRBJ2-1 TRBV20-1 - CSASDADSNNEQFF TGCAGTGCTAGCGATGCGGACTCAAACAATGAGCAGTTCTTC
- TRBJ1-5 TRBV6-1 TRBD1 CASSHPGTGGSRGNQPQHF TGTGCCAGCAGCCACCCCGGGACAGGGGGCTCCCGAGGCAATCAGCCCCAGCATTTT
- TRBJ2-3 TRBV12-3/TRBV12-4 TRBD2 CASSLATSRSTDTQYF TGTGCCAGCAGTTTAGCGACTAGCAGGAGCACAGATACGCAGTATTTT
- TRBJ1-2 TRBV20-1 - CSARRPGANYGYTF TGCAGTGCTAGAAGACCGGGAGCTAACTATGGCTACACCTTC
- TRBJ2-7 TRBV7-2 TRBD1 CASSLVARTGRREQYF TGTGCCAGCAGCTTAGTCGCCCGGACAGGGCGCCGAGAGCAGTACTTC
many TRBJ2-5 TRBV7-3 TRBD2 CASSLGLAQETQYF TGTGCCAGCAGCTTGGGACTAGCTCAAGAGACCCAGTACTTC
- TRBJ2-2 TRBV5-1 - CASSLPRGRSGELFF TGCGCCAGCAGCTTGCCCCGGGGGCGGTCCGGGGAGCTGTTTTTT
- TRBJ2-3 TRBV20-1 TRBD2 CSAGLAETTDTQYF TGCAGTGCAGGACTAGCGGAGACCACAGATACGCAGTATTTT
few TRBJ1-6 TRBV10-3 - CAISEEQHNSPLHF TGTGCCATCAGTGAGGAACAGCATAATTCACCCCTCCACTTT
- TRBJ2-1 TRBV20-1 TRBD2 CSAFVLRGRDEQFF TGCAGTGCTTTTGTCCTACGCGGGAGGGATGAGCAGTTCTTC
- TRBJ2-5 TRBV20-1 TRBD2 CSARVSGAETQYF TGCAGTGCTAGAGTGAGCGGGGCAGAGACCCAGTACTTC
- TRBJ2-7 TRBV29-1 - CSAGEGRALEQYF TGCAGCGCAGGAGAAGGACGGGCCCTAGAGCAGTACTTC
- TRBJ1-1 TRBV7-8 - CASSYQTGANTEAFF TGTGCCAGCAGCTATCAGACAGGTGCCAACACTGAAGCTTTCTTT